The clone carrying this TCR beta chain was counted at least ten times. Arm-PCR of CDR3 regions and iRepertoire HTBI primers were the basis on which TCR beta libraries were built. One entry per CDR3 protein, called by TCRdb with MiXCR from the multiplex PCR reads. The sample consists of 350,000 to 550,000 distinct CDR3 sequences, around 14% of them appearing once. The data belong to a study of regulatory T cells in long-lasting Graves disease. The time point is: newly diagnosed GD, antithyroid drugs for less than 3 months. PBMCs were the source of the RNA used for TCR sequencing. The germline V gene has CDR1 SGHAT and CDR2 FQNNGV. The CDR3 contains 15 residues. Trimming shortened V by 7 bases and J by 7 bases, and 20 bases separated the two germline ends. The data also belong to a second study, concerning T cells in Graves' hyperthyroidism and ophthalmopathy.

The clonotype originates from a woman younger than 45 with Graves disease. The chain is built from TRBV11-2 and TRBJ2-1; D is possibly TRBD1 or TRBD2 (6 bases each). The sequencing used peripheral blood mononuclear cells (PBMCs), collected at new diagnosis, from a patient treated with antithyroid drugs. CDR3 in amino acids: CASIQEGGLGNEQFF. The CDR3 DNA sequence: TGTGCCAGCATCCAGGAGGGGGGCCTTGGAAATGAGCAGTTCTTC.